Following are 11 T cell receptor beta chains from one sample sequenced in a study of cytomegalovirus exposure and HLA in healthy donors. The PCR made use of 60 Vbeta and 13 Jbeta primers. Clones were sequenced by immunoSEQ multiplex PCR, and TCRdb holds only the in-frame ones, with some missing. The data show more than 80,000 clones, with more than 70% seen just once and roughly 4.2% held by the top ten. Material for sequencing was PBMCs. The origin of the receptors is a man aged 55 to 70 in good health and CMV-seronegative.

The chain carries TRBV9 and TRBJ2-7; D is ambiguous. Deletions cut 4 bases from V and 0 bases from J, with 14 bases between. Germline CDR1 is SGDLS and CDR2 is YYNGEE. The CDR3 is 15 amino acids. The CDR3 loop reads CASSPRGQSSYEQYF. The DNA for the CDR3 is TGTGCCAGCAGCCCCCGTGGGCAAAGCTCCTACGAGCAGTACTTC.

The gene calls are TRBV30 and TRBJ2-5; D unresolved. Trimming removed 2 bases at V and 2 bases at J, with 6 bases between. The CDR3 runs to 12 residues. Germline V gene lookup returns CDR1 GTSNPN and CDR2 SVGIG (reference sequence). CDR3 bases: TGTGCCTGGAGTCATCCACAAGAGACCCAGTACTTC. Protein product: CAWSHPQETQYF.

The chain recombines TRBV30 with TRBJ1-2; tentative D call: TRBD1 (6 bases). CDR1 is GTSNPN, CDR2 SVGIG, per germline (reference sequence). This CDR3 region has 14 residues. Trimming took off 5 bases at V and 6 bases at J, with 19 bases between the two ends. CDR3 DNA: TGTGCCTGGCGCCGGGGGGGGGCCCCTCATGGCTACACCTTC. Translation: CAWRRGGAPHGYTF.

This chain links TRBV5-1 with TRBJ2-1; D is possibly TRBD2 (6 bases). Germline V gene sequence: CDR1 SGHRS, CDR2 YFSETQ. The CDR3 spans 15 residues. Trimming took off 0 bases at V and 3 bases at J, with 10 bases between the two ends. CDR3 amino acids: CASSLGRGVYNEQFF. The CDR3 DNA follows: TGCGCCAGCAGCTTGGGACGCGGGGTCTACAATGAGCAGTTCTTC.

The genes are TRBV6-1 and TRBJ1-5; 9 nucleotides match TRBD1. V shed 6 bases and J 5 bases; nucleotides not matched to a gene: 5. The germline CDR1 and CDR2 sequences are MNHNS and SASEGT. The CDR3 covers 14 residues. DNA for the CDR3: TGTGCCAGCAGGGTGACAGGGGGGGATCAGCCCCAGCATTTT. It specifies CASRVTGGDQPQHF.

This chain uses TRBV18 with TRBJ2-1; 12 bases are shared with TRBD2. CDR1 is KGHSH, CDR2 LQKENI, per germline. This CDR3 has 17 residues. The junction had 10 bases not matched to a gene; V was cut back by 2 bases and J by 8 bases. The DNA of the CDR3 is TGTGCCAGCTCACCAACTCTAGCGGGGGGGCCTATCGATGAGCAGTTCTTC. As protein: CASSPTLAGGPIDEQFF.

This rearrangement joins TRBV12-5 to TRBJ1-1; 8 bases line up with TRBD1. The germline V gene encodes CDR1 LGHNT and CDR2 FRNRAP. The V segment lost 6 bases and the J segment 2 bases; nucleotides outside the gene matches: 8. The CDR3 sequence is 15 residues long. This chain's CDR3 is CASGSDRGGNTEAFF. DNA of the CDR3: TGTGCTAGTGGGAGTGACAGGGGAGGAAACACTGAAGCTTTCTTT.

This clone was recorded a few times. The chain employs TRBV6-1 and TRBJ1-1, with TRBD1 matching 9 bases. Germline-derived CDR1 and CDR2 are MNHNS and SASEGT. There are 14 residues in the CDR3. V lost 6 bases, J lost 2 bases, and 4 bases stayed unmatched. The CDR3 sequence: CASRDRGLNTEAFF. In DNA, the CDR3 is TGTGCCAGCAGGGACAGGGGCTTAAACACTGAAGCTTTCTTT.

This clone has only one observation. The chain has TRBV5-5 and TRBJ2-7; the match to TRBD1 covers 8 bases. The junction had 4 bases not matched to a gene; V was cut back by 0 bases and J by 2 bases. The CDR3 totals 15 residues. The germline CDR1 and CDR2 sequences are SGHKS and YYEKEE (reference sequence). The chain's CDR3 is CASSLGQGTTYEQYF. CDR3 nucleotide sequence: TGTGCCAGCAGCTTGGGACAGGGGACGACCTACGAGCAGTACTTC.

The table lists this clone with a few counts. The V and J genes are TRBV18 and TRBJ1-2; tentatively, D is TRBD1 (6 bases). The ends were cut back, 3 bases at V and 3 bases at J, with 14 bases in the middle. Germline loops: CDR1 KGHSH, CDR2 LQKENI. The CDR3 sequence is 15 residues long. The CDR3, as DNA: TGTGCCAGCTCACCGCTACAGGGTTCGGACTATGGCTACACCTTC. Translated, it gives CASSPLQGSDYGYTF.

The genes are TRBV4-2 and TRBJ1-2; 8 bases line up with TRBD1. The junction had 8 bases not matched to a gene; V was cut back by 4 bases and J by 1 base. The CDR3 loop spans 16 amino acids. The germline V gene has CDR1 LGHNA and CDR2 YNFKEQ. The CDR3 reads CASSPGTGASNYGYTF. CDR3 DNA: TGTGCCAGCAGCCCGGGGACAGGAGCAAGTAACTATGGCTACACCTTC.